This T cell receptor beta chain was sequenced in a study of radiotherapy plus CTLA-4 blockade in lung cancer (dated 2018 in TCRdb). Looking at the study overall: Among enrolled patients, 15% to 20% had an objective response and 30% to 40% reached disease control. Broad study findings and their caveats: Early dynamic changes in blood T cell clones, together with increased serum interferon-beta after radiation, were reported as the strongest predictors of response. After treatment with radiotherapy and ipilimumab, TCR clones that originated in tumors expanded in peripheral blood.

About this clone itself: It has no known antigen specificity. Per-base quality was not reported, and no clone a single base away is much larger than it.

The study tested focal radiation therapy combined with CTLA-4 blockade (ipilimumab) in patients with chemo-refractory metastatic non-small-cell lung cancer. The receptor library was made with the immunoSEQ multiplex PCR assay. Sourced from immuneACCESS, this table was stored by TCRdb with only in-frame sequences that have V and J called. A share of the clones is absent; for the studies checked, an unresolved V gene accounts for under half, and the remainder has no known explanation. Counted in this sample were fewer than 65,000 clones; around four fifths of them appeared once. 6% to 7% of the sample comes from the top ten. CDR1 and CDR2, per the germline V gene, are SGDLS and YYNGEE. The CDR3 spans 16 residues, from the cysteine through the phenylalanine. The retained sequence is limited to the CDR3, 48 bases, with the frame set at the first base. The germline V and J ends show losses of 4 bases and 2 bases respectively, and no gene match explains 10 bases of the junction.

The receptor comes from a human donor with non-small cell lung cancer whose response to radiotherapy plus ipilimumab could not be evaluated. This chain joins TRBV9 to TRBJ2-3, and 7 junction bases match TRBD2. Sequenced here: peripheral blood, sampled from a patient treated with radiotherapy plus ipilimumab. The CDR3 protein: CASSSQERDVTDTQYF. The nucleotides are TGTGCCAGCAGCTCTCAAGAGCGGGACGTCACAGATACGCAGTATTTT.